This T cell receptor (beta chain) was found in a study of T cell repertoires in cytomegalovirus infection. The overall study: Carrying CMV and the relevant HLA type showed in public TCR beta signatures. Study-wide results and limits: The ex vivo response was dominated by HLA-C-restricted CMV-specific TCR beta clonotypes.

To note about this clonotype: What it recognizes is unknown.

Germline V gives CDR1 SGHTA, CDR2 FQGNSA. This CDR3 contains 15 residues. The ends lost 8 bases at V and 7 bases at J; junction bases unmatched: 11. TCRdb reprocessed the reads with MiXCR, giving one entry per CDR3 protein. The table lists hundreds of thousands of distinct CDR3 sequences, roughly 42% of them singletons. The clonotype comes from a human donor in good health (CMV status not recorded). Some clones in this sample may be carry-over from other donors' samples. The chain uses TRBV7-2 and TRBJ1-6; 7 bases match TRBD1. This sample comprised cultured PBMCs, obtained from culture after CMV antigen stimulation. CDR3 nucleotides: TGTGCCAGCCAACTTGGACAGGTTTTAAATTCACCCCTCCACTTT. Protein sequence: CASQLGQVLNSPLHF.